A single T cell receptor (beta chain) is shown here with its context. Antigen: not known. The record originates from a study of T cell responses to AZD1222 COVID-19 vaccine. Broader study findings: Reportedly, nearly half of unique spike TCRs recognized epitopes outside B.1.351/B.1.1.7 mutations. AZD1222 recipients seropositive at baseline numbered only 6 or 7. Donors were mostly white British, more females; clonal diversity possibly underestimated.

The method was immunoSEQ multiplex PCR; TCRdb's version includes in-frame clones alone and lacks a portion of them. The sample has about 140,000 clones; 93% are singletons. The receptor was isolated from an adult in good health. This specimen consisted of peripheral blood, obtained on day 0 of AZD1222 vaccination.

The CDR3 sequence: CASSFALSSNTGELFF. The CDR3 DNA follows: TGTGCCAGCAGCTTCGCGCTCTCCTCGAACACCGGGGAGCTGTTTTTT. The rearrangement joins TRBV11-3 to TRBJ2-2; D is unclear. Germline V gene sequence: CDR1 SGHNT, CDR2 YENEEA. V dropped 3 bases and J dropped 0 bases, with 11 bases sitting between them. This CDR3 has 16 residues.